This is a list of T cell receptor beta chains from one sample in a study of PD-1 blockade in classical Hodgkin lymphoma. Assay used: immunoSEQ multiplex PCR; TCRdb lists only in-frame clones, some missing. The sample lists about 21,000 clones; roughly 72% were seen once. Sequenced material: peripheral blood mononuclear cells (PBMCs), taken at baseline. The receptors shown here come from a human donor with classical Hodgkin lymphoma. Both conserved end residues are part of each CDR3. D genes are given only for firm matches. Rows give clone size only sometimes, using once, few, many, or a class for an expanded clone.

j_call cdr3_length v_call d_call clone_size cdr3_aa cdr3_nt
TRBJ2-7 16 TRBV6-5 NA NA CASSYSTARLGYEQYF TGTGCCAGCAGTTACTCGACTGCCCGGTTAGGCTACGAGCAGTACTTC
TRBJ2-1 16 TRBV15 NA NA CATSRVSAVGGGEQFF TGTGCCACCAGCAGAGTTAGCGCGGTGGGTGGGGGGGAGCAGTTCTTC
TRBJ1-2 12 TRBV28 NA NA CASGTGSYGYTF TGTGCCAGCGGTACAGGGTCCTATGGCTACACCTTC
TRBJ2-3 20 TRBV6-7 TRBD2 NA CASSPTLSTGARGGGDTQYF TGTGCCAGCAGTCCGACACTAAGCACGGGGGCACGGGGGGGAGGCGATACGCAGTATTTT
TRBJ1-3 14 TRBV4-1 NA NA CASSQAGTGNTIYF TGCGCCAGCAGCCAAGCGGGGACTGGAAACACCATATATTTT
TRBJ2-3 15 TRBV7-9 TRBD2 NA CASSRDYHNTDTQYF TGTGCCAGCAGCCGGGACTATCATAACACAGATACGCAGTATTTT
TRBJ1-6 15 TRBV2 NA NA CASSEGGARYSPLHF TGTGCCAGCAGTGAAGGGGGCGCAAGATATTCACCCCTCCACTTT
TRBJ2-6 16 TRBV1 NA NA CTSRRCAQSRANVLTF TGCACCAGCAGACGTTGTGCACAAAGTCGGGCCAACGTCCTGACTTTC
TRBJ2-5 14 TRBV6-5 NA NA CASSSWTNQETQYF TGTGCCAGCAGTAGCTGGACAAATCAAGAGACCCAGTACTTC
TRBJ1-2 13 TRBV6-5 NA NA CASTSGQVYGYTF TGTGCCAGCACCTCCGGGCAGGTCTATGGCTACACCTTC
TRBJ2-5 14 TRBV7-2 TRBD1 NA CASSDRTGEETQYF TGTGCCAGCAGCGATCGGACAGGGGAAGAGACCCAGTACTTC
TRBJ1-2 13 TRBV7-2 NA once CASSLGQSYGYTF TGTGCCAGCAGCTTAGGACAGTCCTATGGCTACACCTTC
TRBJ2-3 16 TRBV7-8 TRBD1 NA CASSLEGAAGTDTQYF TGTGCCAGCAGCTTAGAGGGGGCGGCTGGCACAGATACGCAGTATTTT
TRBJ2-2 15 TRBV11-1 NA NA CASSHGTSTTGELFF TGTGCCAGCAGCCATGGGACTTCAACGACCGGGGAGCTGTTTTTT
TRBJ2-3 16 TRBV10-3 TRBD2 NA CAISEGLAGVTDTQYF TGTGCCATCAGTGAAGGACTAGCGGGAGTAACAGATACGCAGTATTTT
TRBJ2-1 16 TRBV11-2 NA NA CASSPAGGRAYNEQFF TGTGCCAGCAGTCCCGCAGGGGGGAGAGCCTACAATGAGCAGTTCTTC
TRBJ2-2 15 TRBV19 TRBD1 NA CASSDRTGRTGELFF TGTGCCAGTAGCGACCGGACAGGGCGTACCGGGGAGCTGTTTTTT
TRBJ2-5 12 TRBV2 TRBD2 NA CASRSSGGTQYF TGTGCCAGCAGGTCGAGCGGGGGGACCCAGTACTTC
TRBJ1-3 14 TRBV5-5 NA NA CASSLVLSGNTIYF TGTGCCAGCAGCTTGGTACTCTCTGGAAACACCATATATTTT
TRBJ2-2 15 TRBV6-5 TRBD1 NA CASSYFDRETGELFF TGTGCCAGCAGTTACTTCGACAGGGAGACCGGGGAGCTGTTTTTT
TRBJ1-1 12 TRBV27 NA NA CASMRDNRQAFF TGTGCCAGCATGAGGGACAACCGACAAGCTTTCTTT
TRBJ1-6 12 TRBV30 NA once CASGRGDSPLHF TGTGCCTCCGGCCGGGGTGACTCACCCCTCCACTTT
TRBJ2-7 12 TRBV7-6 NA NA CASSSAVPKRGF TGTGCCAGCAGCTCCGCAGTCCCAAAACGAGGCTTC
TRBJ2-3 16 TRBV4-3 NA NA CASSQDSGHSTDTQYF TGCGCCAGCAGCCAAGACTCGGGACACAGCACAGATACGCAGTATTTT
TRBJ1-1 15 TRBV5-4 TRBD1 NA CASRSGQGSNTEAFF TGTGCCAGCAGGTCGGGACAGGGGTCGAACACTGAAGCTTTCTTT
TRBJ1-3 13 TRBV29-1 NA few CSVAAHSGNTIYF TGCAGCGTTGCGGCTCACTCTGGAAACACCATATATTTT
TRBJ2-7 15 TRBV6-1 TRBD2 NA CASSSLAEPLYEQYF TGTGCCAGCAGTTCACTAGCGGAGCCCCTCTACGAGCAGTACTTC
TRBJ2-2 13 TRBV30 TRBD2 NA CAWKISGREELFF TGTGCCTGGAAGATTAGCGGGAGAGAGGAGCTGTTTTTT
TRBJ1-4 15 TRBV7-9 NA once CASSHGRIGNEKLFF TGTGCCAGCAGCCACGGGAGGATAGGTAATGAAAAACTGTTTTTT
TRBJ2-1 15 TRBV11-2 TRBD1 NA CASSLQVRGPNEQFF TGTGCCAGCAGCTTACAGGTGAGGGGGCCCAATGAGCAGTTCTTC
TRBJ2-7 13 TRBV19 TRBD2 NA CASGEGGSYEQYF TGTGCCAGTGGAGAGGGAGGGTCCTACGAGCAGTACTTC
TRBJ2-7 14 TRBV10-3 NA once CAIRDSRATYEQYF TGTGCCATCAGGGACTCGAGGGCCACCTACGAGCAGTACTTC
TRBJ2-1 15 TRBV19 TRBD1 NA CASKARDRVSDEQFF TGTGCCAGTAAAGCCCGGGACAGGGTATCGGATGAGCAGTTCTTC
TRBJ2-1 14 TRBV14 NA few CASSLWGRDNEQFF TGTGCCAGCAGCCTATGGGGTAGGGACAATGAGCAGTTCTTC
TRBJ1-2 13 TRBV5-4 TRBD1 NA CASRTGGDYGYTF TGTGCCAGTCGGACAGGGGGCGACTATGGCTACACCTTC
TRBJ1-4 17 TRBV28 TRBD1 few CASSYWTGPPYNEKLFF TGTGCCAGCAGTTACTGGACAGGGCCGCCCTATAATGAAAAACTGTTTTTT
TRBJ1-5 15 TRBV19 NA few CASSIDRDRPQPQHF TGTGCCAGTAGTATAGATCGAGACAGACCTCAGCCCCAGCATTTT
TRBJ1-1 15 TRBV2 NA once CASSEGGTGKAEAFF TGTGCCAGCAGTGAAGGGGGAACAGGGAAGGCTGAAGCTTTCTTT
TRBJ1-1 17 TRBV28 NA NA CASGPRWGGARGTEAFF TGTGCCAGCGGTCCCCGGTGGGGGGGGGCGCGGGGCACTGAAGCTTTCTTT
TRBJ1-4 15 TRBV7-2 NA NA CASSRMDGRYEKLFF TGTGCCAGCAGCAGAATGGACGGACGGTATGAAAAACTGTTTTTT
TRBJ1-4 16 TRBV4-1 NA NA CASTLSGGPGNEKLFF TGCGCCAGCACTTTAAGCGGGGGCCCTGGAAATGAAAAACTGTTTTTT
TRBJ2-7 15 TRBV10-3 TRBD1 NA CAIRLDRGGMYEQYF TGTGCCATCAGGTTGGACAGGGGGGGAATGTACGAGCAGTACTTC
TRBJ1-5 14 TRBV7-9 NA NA CASSLEGFNQPQHF TGTGCCAGCAGCTTAGAAGGATTCAATCAGCCCCAGCATTTT
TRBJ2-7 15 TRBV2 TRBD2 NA CASSIGLAGRGEQYF TGTGCCAGCAGTATCGGTCTAGCGGGCCGGGGGGAGCAGTACTTC
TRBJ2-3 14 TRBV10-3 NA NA CAISEPPATDTQYF TGTGCCATCAGTGAGCCCCCGGCCACAGATACGCAGTATTTT
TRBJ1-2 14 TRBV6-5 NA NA CASSYSQVGYGYTF TGTGCCAGCAGTTACTCGCAGGTTGGCTATGGCTACACCTTC
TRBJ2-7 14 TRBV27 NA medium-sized CASSSSLGSYEQYF TGTGCCAGCAGTTCTTCTTTAGGGTCCTACGAGCAGTACTTC